This T cell receptor beta chain was observed in a study of shared clonotypes between healthy human individuals (dated by TCRdb to 2018 to 2020). As for the study more broadly: The cohort included three men and a couple of women between 18 and 49 years of age. For each donor, three plates each were used for CD4 naive and CD4 memory, two plates were used for CD8 naive, and one plate was used for CD8 memory. To estimate repertoire size and how much clonotype sharing occurs between individuals, the study deeply sequenced the blood TCR repertoires of about five healthy adults. Libraries were prepared and TCR repertoires were sequenced by different laboratories using diverse techniques, in order to increase sequencing depth and limit assay-specific biases. Leukapheresis yielded between about 0.94 and 8.9 billion PBMCs per donor. What the work shows at the level of the full study, not this receptor alone: Estimated clonotype richness was generally larger for naive than for memory subsets. Rarefaction of sorted-subset datasets indicated incomplete sequencing despite the large sequencing depth. Across four donors, about 5.2% of naive CD4, approximately 3.5% of naive CD8, 2% to 2.5% of memory CD4, and approximately 0.4% of memory CD8 clonotypes were shared. Sampling was limited to blood, and TCR repertoires in tissue likely differ from TCR repertoires in blood. Pairwise subsampling led to the expectation that sequencing depth would affect the degree of clonotype sharing among donors. Compared with non-shared clonotypes, clonotypes shared by all four sorted-subset donors had higher generation probabilities. Because the study included only a small number of donors, the genetic and exposure-history diversity represented was limited.

CDR1 and CDR2, per the germline V gene (reference sequence), are LNHDA and SQIVND. Measured from the cysteine to the phenylalanine, the CDR3 is 11 residues long. The entry retains the CDR3 DNA only, 33 bases that are in frame from base 1. V loses 8 bases, J loses 3 bases, and the germline ends lie 5 bases apart. Using the deep immunoSEQ assay, TCR CDR3 regions were amplified from genomic DNA by multiplex PCR. Genomic DNA extracted from each cell subset was distributed evenly over all wells of several immunoSEQ 96-well plates, and each plate served as one replicate. For sorted subsets, about 220 ng of genomic DNA, equivalent to roughly 33,000 T cell genomes, went into each replicate PCR. Purified libraries were measured with a Qubit 3.0 fluorometer, size-checked on a Bioanalyzer 2100, and measured again with the KAPA Library Quantification kit. A separate single-read 150-cycle Illumina NextSeq 550 flow cell was used to sequence each immunoSEQ 96-well plate. In the original analysis: The immunoSEQ output contained only junctional sequences without quality scores, so filtering could not match that applied to full-length reads. To assign V/J genes and CDR3, sequences were annotated using PyIR, a Python wrapper for IgBLAST v1.9, with IMGT germline references. Reads were removed for weak V/J assignments (E-value above 1e-6), missing CDR3, stop codons, out-of-frame junctions, or ambiguous translated residues. V3J clonotypes were defined by identical inferred V gene, J gene, and CDR3 amino acid sequence. Percentage overlap between repertoires was calculated by dividing the number of shared unique clonotypes by the size of the smaller repertoire. Three approaches were used to assess repertoire richness: RTK rarefaction, the Chao1 estimator, and Recon v2.1 estimates of unobserved clonotypes. Generation probabilities for all TCRbeta clonotypes obtained by the gDNA method from a handful of donors were computed using OLGA. This immuneACCESS table, as held by TCRdb, lists in-frame sequences with V and J called but not all clones. Of the missing ones, under half trace to an unresolved V gene in checked studies; the others have no known cause. V, J and clone size derive from that table, while D and trimming were established from the DNA sequence. Here the sample has over a million clones; around 76% occur a single time. About 1.5% of the sample is in the top ten clones.

Healthy HIV-negative adults with no recently reported acute infections or vaccinations were included as donors. Only Caucasian adults living in Nashville, Tennessee, USA were represented among the donors. Magnetic negative selection was used to enrich CD4+ T cells, after which naive cells were positively selected on CD45RA and the negative fraction became the memory subset. Blood was collected by leukapheresis, and PBMCs were isolated by Ficoll-Histopaque density gradient centrifugation and then cryopreserved in liquid nitrogen vapor phase. Purity and quantity of every magnetically sorted T cell population were checked by analytical flow cytometry. Each sorted fraction had its genomic DNA isolated and then quantified by UV absorbance on a Nanodrop 2000c. On this clone itself: No antigen is known for it. Per-base qualities were not stored, and no clone one base away is much larger.

The sequenced material came from memory CD4+ T cells sorted from blood. The cell subset or site tag for this specimen amounts to: CD45RA-negative fraction. The receptor comes from a young man in good health. In this chain, TRBV19 is recombined with TRBJ2-1, with no reliable assignment of the D segment. The CDR3 amino acid sequence is: CASQDYNEQFF. The DNA sequence follows: TGTGCCAGTCAGGACTACAATGAGCAGTTCTTC.